A single sample is the source of the 30 T cell receptor beta chains below, sequenced in a study of blood T cells in healthy people across ages. Combining a sample-barcoded 5' primer with a J-beta primer mix, a second PCR ran for roughly 7 to 11 cycles. In TCRdb, the 5' RACE reads were re-called with MiXCR into one record per CDR3 protein. The sample has 650,000 to 1,000,000 distinct CDR3 sequences, 35% to 40% seen once. The sample comprised blood. The source of these receptors is a man aged 18-30 years in good health.

This clonotype was detected once. One end of the junction does not line up with germline, which may come from a read error. V usage is TRBV25-1 and J usage is TRBJ1-4, with D perhaps matching TRBD1 (5 bases). CDR1 is MGHDK, CDR2 SYGVNS, per germline. The CDR3 spans 15 residues. CDR3 in amino acids: CASSEYGTGNERLFF. Here the CDR3 DNA reads TGTGCCAGCAGTGAATATGGGACGGGTAATGAAAGACTGTTTTTT. The full variable domain, completed using reference TRBV25-1 and TRBJ1-4, is EADIYQTPRYLVIGTGKKITLECSQTMGHDKMYWYQQDPGMELHLIHYSYGVNSTEKGDLSSESTVSRIRTEHFPLTLESARPSHTSQYLCASSEYGTGNERLFFGSGTQLSVL.

V usage is TRBV20-1 and J usage is TRBJ2-3; 7 nucleotides line up with TRBD2. This CDR3 has 15 residues. CDR1 DFQATT and CDR2 SNEGSKA come from the germline V gene (reference sequence). With 5 bases clipped from V and 0 bases from J, the junction kept 8 bases outside the gene matches. CDR3 sequence: CSAPSSGRSTDTQYF. CDR3 in DNA: TGCAGTGCTCCCTCTAGCGGAAGAAGCACAGATACGCAGTATTTT.

The V and J genes are TRBV30 and TRBJ2-7; tentative D call: TRBD1 (6 bases). Germline V lookup: CDR1 GTSNPN, CDR2 SVGIG (reference sequence). This CDR3 spans 11 amino acids. Trimming left V 7 bases short and J 9 bases short, with 16 bases between. CDR3 region: CAYFTGLGQYF. DNA of the CDR3: TGTGCCTACTTTACAGGGCTTGGGCAGTACTTC.

In the case of this clonotype: At one end, the junction sequence differs from germline, possibly due to a read error. The chain has TRBV12-3 or TRBV12-4 and TRBJ1-2; D may be TRBD1 (6 bases). This CDR3 comprises 14 residues. Here the CDR3 DNA reads TGTGCCAGCAGTTCGGGGGGACAAAGCTATGGCAACACCTTC. Translated: CASSSGGQSYGNTF.

This chain uses TRBV20-1 with TRBJ1-3, with unresolved D. The germline gives CDR1 DFQATT, CDR2 SNEGSKA (reference sequence). Trimming took off 3 bases at V and 1 base at J, with 13 bases between the two ends. CDR3 length: 15 residues. DNA of the CDR3: TGCAGTGCTAGCTACCCATCGGGGTCTGGAAACACCATATATTTT. Protein: CSASYPSGSGNTIYF.

This clonotype was counted many times. This chain's CDR3 is CASSLGGSANQPQHF. CDR3 sequence (DNA): TGTGCCAGCAGTTTAGGCGGAAGTGCCAATCAGCCCCAGCATTTT. The V and J genes are TRBV12-3 or TRBV12-4 and TRBJ1-5; D gene uncertain. The CDR3 runs to 15 residues. V dropped 1 base and J dropped 3 bases, with 10 bases sitting between them.

A word on this clonotype: An end of the junction does not agree with germline; a read error may underlie this. This chain uses TRBV5-1 with TRBJ2-2; a weak D match, TRBD2 (6 bases). The CDR3 totals 14 residues. The germline gives CDR1 SGHRS, CDR2 YFSETQ. CDR3 DNA: TGCGCCAGCAGCTTGGTGACGAACACCGGGGGGCTGTTTTTT. Its protein is CASSLVTNTGGLFF. The full variable domain, its missing parts supplied by reference TRBV5-1 and TRBJ2-2, is KAGVTQTPRYLIKTRGQQVTLSCSPISGHRSVSWYQQTPGQGLQFLFEYFSETQRNKGNFPGRFSGRQFSNSRSEMNVSTLELGDSALYLCASSLVTNTGGLFFGEGSRLTVL.

This clonotype occurred many times. The chain carries TRBV7-2 and TRBJ1-2; a weak D match, TRBD1 (5 bases). Germline lookup yields CDR1 SGHTA and CDR2 FQGNSA. V was shortened by 0 bases and J by 9 bases, with 11 bases between the two germline ends. This CDR3 has 13 residues. CDR3 residues: CASSLAGEDSYTF. CDR3 DNA: TGTGCCAGCAGCTTAGCGGGAGAGGACAGCTACACCTTC.

This clonotype was seen ten or more times. V usage is TRBV5-1 and J usage is TRBJ2-5; D perhaps matches TRBD1 (5 bases). CDR3 length: 15 residues. Trimming shortened V by 4 bases and J by 0 bases, and 13 bases separated the two germline ends. The germline V gene encodes CDR1 SGHRS and CDR2 YFSETQ. In DNA, the CDR3 is TGCGCCAGCAGCATTACAGGAGCGTACCAAGAGACCCAGTACTTC. Encoded protein: CASSITGAYQETQYF. The complete variable domain, with remaining parts taken from reference TRBV5-1 and TRBJ2-5, reads KAGVTQTPRYLIKTRGQQVTLSCSPISGHRSVSWYQQTPGQGLQFLFEYFSETQRNKGNFPGRFSGRQFSNSRSEMNVSTLELGDSALYLCASSITGAYQETQYFGPGTRLLVL.

This clonotype was observed a handful of times. A far larger clone is one base from this, pointing to a likely read error. The V call is TRBV7-2, the J call TRBJ2-3, with D uncertain. CDR1 and CDR2 from the germline V gene are SGHTA and FQGNSA. The length of the CDR3 is 13 residues. The CDR3 loop is CAGSSPSTDTQYF. CDR3 DNA: TGTGCCGGCAGCTCCCCTAGCACAGATACGCAGTATTTT.

This clonotype was counted ten times or more. The J gene is TRBJ2-3, the V gene TRBV7-9; 7 nucleotides align to TRBD1. The CDR3 covers 16 residues. V shed 5 bases, J shed 3 bases, and the junction held 11 bases outside the gene matches. Per germline, CDR1 SEHNR and CDR2 FQNEAQ (reference sequence). This chain's CDR3 is CASSPRPGQRTDTQYF. The CDR3 bases are TGTGCCAGCAGCCCTAGGCCGGGACAGAGAACAGATACGCAGTATTTT.

This clonotype has just one count. This chain uses TRBV28 with TRBJ2-1; D possibly corresponds to TRBD2 (5 bases). Germline V gives CDR1 MDHEN, CDR2 SYDVKM. The CDR3 extends over 12 amino acids. Trimming removed 6 bases at V and 10 bases at J, with 13 bases between. The CDR3, as DNA: TGTGCCAGCAGGACGACTATCGCCGAGCAGTTCTTC. The encoded protein is CASRTTIAEQFF.

This clonotype has a handful of counts. The chain combines TRBV6-1 with TRBJ1-5; 8 bases line up with TRBD1. The CDR3 is 15 amino acids. The ends lost 5 bases at V and 3 bases at J; junction bases unmatched: 6. Germline CDR1 MNHNS, CDR2 SASEGT. This CDR3 reads CASSLQTGVNQPQHF. For the CDR3, the DNA is TGTGCCAGCAGTCTCCAGACAGGGGTCAATCAGCCCCAGCATTTT.

This clonotype occurred a few times. The chain is built from TRBV7-2 and TRBJ2-1; 9 bases agree with TRBD2. The CDR3 has 15 amino acids. After removal of 5 bases from V and 5 bases from J, the junction contained 7 bases not matched to a gene. Germline CDR1 and CDR2: SGHTA and FQGNSA. CDR3 sequence: CASSTLAGSNNEQFF. CDR3 bases: TGTGCCAGCAGCACTCTAGCGGGATCTAACAATGAGCAGTTCTTC.

This clonotype was counted only a few times. The CDR3 DNA reads TGCAGTGCGAACGGGGGTCGAGGTAACAATGAGCAGTACTTC. The encoded protein is CSANGGRGNNEQYF. The chain joins TRBV20-1 to TRBJ2-7; tentatively, D is TRBD2 (6 bases). The CDR3 totals 14 residues. V gave up 6 bases and J gave up 7 bases, with 22 bases separating them. The germline CDR1 and CDR2 sequences are DFQATT and SNEGSKA (reference sequence).

The chain carries TRBV2 and TRBJ1-6; D gene unclear. Germline V lookup: CDR1 SNHLY, CDR2 FYNNEI. V lost 3 bases to trimming and J lost 6 bases, with 9 bases between them. CDR3 length equals 14 residues. CDR3 residues: CASSEGFPNSPLHF. CDR3 sequence (DNA): TGTGCCAGCAGTGAGGGCTTCCCTAATTCACCCCTCCACTTT.

The rearrangement joins TRBV12-3 or TRBV12-4 to TRBJ1-2; D is unresolved. Deletions cut 3 bases from V and 5 bases from J, with 10 bases between. The CDR3 spans 13 residues. DNA for the CDR3: TGTGCCAGCAGTTTTGGCCGGTTATATGGCTACACCTTC. Amino acids: CASSFGRLYGYTF.

A word on this clonotype: A single base separates this from a much larger clone, so it may be a read error. V is TRBV29-1 and J is TRBJ1-2, with D possibly being TRBD1 (6 bases). The CDR3 sequence is 11 residues long. Germline CDR1 is SQVTM and CDR2 is ANQGSEA. The CDR3 DNA sequence: TGCAGCGTTCTCGGGGGCAATGGCTGCACCTTC. This translates into CSVLGGNGCTF.

This clonotype was detected a few times. V usage is TRBV9 and J usage is TRBJ2-1; tentative D call: TRBD2 (6 bases). Judging by the DNA end, TRBJ2-7 fits better; the J call may be wrong. The CDR3 consists of 16 residues. CDR1 is SGDLS, CDR2 YYNGEE, per germline. In DNA form, the CDR3 reads TGTGCCAGCAGCCCAAAACGGGAGTTCACCTACAATGAGCAGTACTTC. Translating it yields CASSPKREFTYNEQYF.

The genes are TRBV27 and TRBJ1-1, with D unresolved. This CDR3 is built from 14 residues. CDR1 is MNHEY and CDR2 is SMNVEV in the germline V gene (reference sequence). Trimming shortened V by 2 bases and J by 0 bases, and 7 bases separated the two germline ends. This chain's CDR3 is CASSLNNMNTEAFF. CDR3 DNA: TGTGCCAGCAGTTTAAACAACATGAACACTGAAGCTTTCTTT.

Note on this clonotype: A much larger clone sits a single nucleotide away, making a read error possible. The genes are TRBV20-1 and TRBJ1-2, with 9 positions matching TRBD1. The CDR3 totals 12 residues. Trimming took 5 bases from V and 12 from J; bases not matched to a gene: 10. Looked up from germline, CDR1 is DFQATT and CDR2 is SNEGSKA (reference sequence). CDR3 sequence (DNA): TGCAGTGCTGGGGACAGGGCAGGAGGCCACACCTTC. Residues: CSAGDRAGGHTF.

This clonotype was seen at least ten times. The J gene is TRBJ1-2, the V gene TRBV9; the match to TRBD1 covers 8 bases. Germline CDR1 is SGDLS and CDR2 is YYNGEE. The CDR3 is 14 amino acids. V lost 0 bases and J lost 4; bases outside the gene matches: 2. CDR3 bases: TGTGCCAGCAGCGTAGAAGACAGGGGCTATGGCTACACCTTC. Its protein is CASSVEDRGYGYTF. Using reference TRBV9 and TRBJ1-2 for the parts outside the CDR3, the full variable domain is DSGVTQTPKHLITATGQRVTLRCSPRSGDLSVYWYQQSLDQGLQFLIQYYNGEERAKGNILERFSAQQFPDLHSELNLSSLELGDSALYFCASSVEDRGYGYTFGSGTRLTVV.

Regarding this clonotype: At one boundary the junction diverges from the germline segment, which might be a read error. This sequence joins TRBV7-2 and TRBJ2-3; D is undetermined. This CDR3 is built from 14 residues. CDR1 SGHTA and CDR2 FQGNSA come from the germline V gene. CDR3 region: CASSVASITDTQYF. CDR3 sequence (DNA): TGTGCCAGCAGCGTAGCATCTATAACAGATACGCAGTATTTT.

The table lists this clonotype with a few counts. The chain is built from TRBV12-3 or TRBV12-4 and TRBJ1-6, with 7 bases that match TRBD1. The V segment lost 7 bases and the J segment 8 bases; nucleotides outside the gene matches: 11. The CDR3 totals 15 residues. As DNA, the CDR3 is TGTGCCAGCACTAAATGGGACAGAGATCATTCACCCCTCCACTTT. Protein product: CASTKWDRDHSPLHF.

This clonotype was observed many times. This chain links TRBV7-9 with TRBJ2-1, with 8 bases identical to TRBD2. Per germline, CDR1 SEHNR and CDR2 FQNEAQ (reference sequence). The trim removed 5 bases at V and 0 bases at J, leaving 6 bases unmatched. The CDR3 runs to 16 residues. CDR3 region: CASSTQRGSSYNEQFF. In DNA form, the CDR3 reads TGTGCCAGCAGCACGCAGCGGGGGAGCTCCTACAATGAGCAGTTCTTC.

This chain uses TRBV7-9 with TRBJ1-1; the D is unclear. Germline V gene sequence: CDR1 SEHNR, CDR2 FQNEAQ (reference sequence). V was pared by 4 bases and J by 7 bases, with 7 bases between. The CDR3 consists of 11 residues. CDR3 bases: TGTGCCAGCAGCTCGCTCGGTGAAGCTTTCTTT. Its protein is CASSSLGEAFF.

The rearrangement joins TRBV20-1 to TRBJ1-5, with 9 bases lining up with TRBD1. The CDR3 runs to 14 residues. V shed 5 bases, J shed 4 bases, and the junction held 6 bases outside the gene matches. Germline V lookup: CDR1 DFQATT, CDR2 SNEGSKA (reference sequence). As DNA, the CDR3 is TGCAGTGCTCCACCACAGGGGGCGAATCAGCCCCAGCATTTT. This encodes CSAPPQGANQPQHF.

This rearrangement joins TRBV4-3 to TRBJ2-7; no clear D. The CDR3 sequence is 14 residues long. The V and J ends lost 0 bases and 5 bases respectively, with 11 bases between them. Germline V CDR1 and CDR2: LGHNA, YSLEER. In DNA, the CDR3 is TGCGCCAGCAGCCAAGAAACGCAGTGGGACGAGCAGTACTTC. Protein product: CASSQETQWDEQYF.

The CDR3 sequence is CASSVERTYEQYF. CDR3 sequence (DNA): TGTGCCAGCAGCGTAGAACGGACCTACGAGCAGTACTTC. J is TRBJ2-7 and V is TRBV7-2; D remains unclear. CDR1 is SGHTA, CDR2 FQGNSA, per germline. The CDR3 extends over 13 amino acids. Trimming took off 5 bases at V and 2 bases at J, with 10 bases between the two ends.

Points on this clonotype: Possible read error: a much larger clone is one base away. This rearrangement joins TRBV7-9 to TRBJ2-7; 8 nucleotides line up with TRBD2. Per germline, CDR1 SEHNR and CDR2 FQNEAQ (reference sequence). This CDR3 region has 15 residues. DNA for the CDR3: TGTGTCAGCAGCGGGGGTCCGACACCGACCTACGAGCAGTACTTC. Encoded protein: CVSSGGPTPTYEQYF. The entire variable domain, with the rest obtained from reference TRBV7-9 and TRBJ2-7, is as follows: DTGVSQNPRHKITKRGQNVTFRCDPISEHNRLYWYRQTLGQGPEFLTYFQNEAQLEKSRLLSDRFSAERPKGSFSTLEIQRTEQGDSAMYLCVSSGGPTPTYEQYFGPGTRLTVT.